This T cell receptor (beta chain) was documented in a study of early T cells in non-severe SARS-CoV-2 infection (dated by TCRdb to about 2021). The study in broad terms: Bulk RNA from unsorted whole blood was used for TCR sequencing, so alpha and beta chains could not be paired.

About this clonotype: Its antigen is currently not known. No base-level quality is on record; no much larger clone is a single base apart.

This was a case-control study nested in a cohort of healthcare workers in London, UK, who had nasopharyngeal swab PCR tests and blood samples taken every week. Healthcare workers were enrolled in the week of the UK lockdown, from 23 to 31 March 2020, and were followed every week for up to 16 weeks. Study-wide conclusions, independent of this receptor: VDJdb matching was skewed toward anti-spike CD8 responses and likely underestimated virus-specific expansions, missing private and CD4 specificities.

The method was 5' RACE. These reads were obtained on a NextSeq 500. To correct for sequencing error and PCR bias, the TCR library protocol tagged individual cDNA molecules with unique molecular identifiers. Both TCR alpha and beta chains were sequenced, and tight co-correlation was observed between alpha and beta sequence abundances in each sample. In the authors' own workflow: Decombinator V4 was used to annotate TCR sequences for V gene, J gene and CDR3. Expanded TCRs were defined as changing significantly between any two time points under a Poisson model with p below 0.0001. Abundances of TCRs were expressed as counts per million after normalisation to the total number of TCRs sequenced in each sample. VDJdb, accessed on 1 November 2021, was searched for TCRs annotated for CMV, EBV and SARS-CoV-2, and TCRs annotated for more than one antigen were excluded. Clones were called with MiXCR by TCRdb after fastp trimmed the public reads at Q25, and only in-frame beta chains were retained. Rows with one shared CDR3 protein collapse into an entry with the most common genes and DNA. The V and J calls shown here were made by TCRdb, not taken from the authors' results. This sample comprises around 75,000 distinct CDR3 sequences, 9.5% of them detected only once. In total, the top ten clones hold under 6.5% of the sample.

The TCR sequence derives from an adult who was a healthcare worker with PCR-confirmed SARS-CoV-2 infection or an uninfected control (not recorded which). Sequencing was carried out using whole blood.

The CDR3 reads as follows: CASRERLDQETQYF. The DNA reads TGTGCCAGCCGGGAGAGGCTAGACCAAGAGACCCAGTACTTC. Recombination linked TRBV6-6 to TRBJ2-5; possibly the D gene is TRBD2, per 6 matching bases. Its CDR3 holds 14 amino acids, cysteine through phenylalanine. Of all the DNA, just the CDR3 is kept, 42 bases in frame from base 1. V and J are truncated by 8 bases and 0 bases respectively, leaving an intervening sequence of 13 bases. The germline V gene (reference sequence) yields MNHNY for CDR1 and SVGAGI for CDR2.